This T cell receptor (beta chain) came from a study of PD-1 blockade in classical Hodgkin lymphoma. Study-level points and caveats: Only CD4+ TCR diversity, not CD8+, had risen significantly by C4D1.

Germline CDR1 reads KGHSH; CDR2 reads LQKENI. Trimming removed 3 bases at V and 8 bases at J, with 13 bases between. CDR3 size: 13 residues. Every patient relapsed after autologous stem cell transplantation, and brentuximab vedotin exposure varied. Patients reached a best response of complete response, partial response or progressive disease. Regarding this clone: Antigen specificity is unknown.

Some clones are missing from TCRdb's copy, which holds only in-frame ones; the method was immunoSEQ multiplex PCR. The sample consists of about 58,000 clones, around 93% of them appearing once. Sequencing was performed on peripheral blood mononuclear cells (PBMCs), taken before the second cycle of nivolumab. This clonotype was sampled from a human donor with classical Hodgkin lymphoma. This sequence joins TRBV18 and TRBJ1-2; no firm D call. CDR3 in amino acids: CASSPSPGGGYTF. The CDR3 region has the DNA TGTGCCAGCTCACCTTCTCCGGGAGGAGGCTACACCTTC.